This entry lists 31 T cell receptor beta chains sequenced from one sample in a study of blood T cell repertoires in COVID-19 (dated by TCRdb to 2020 to 2021). Library construction relied on the immunoSEQ multiplex PCR assay. TCRdb obtained this table from immuneACCESS and retained in-frame rearrangements with V and J assigned. These tables miss some clones; where compared with another copy, unresolved V genes account for less than half of the shortfall, and the remainder is unexplained. This sample gives about 210,000 clones in total; 85% to 90% of them show up just once. 6.2% of the sample lies in the top ten. The sequenced sample consisted of peripheral blood. Receptors were obtained from a man between 60 and 75 years old who had recovered from COVID-19.

Concerning this clone itself: Other DNA sequences from this sample encode an identical CDR3 as well. This chain uses TRBV6-5 with TRBJ2-7, with TRBD2 identical over 11 bases. The V and J ends lost 0 bases and 4 bases, in that order; junction bases with no gene match: 2. The CDR3 has 15 residues. The V gene's germline CDR1 is MNHEY and CDR2 SVGAGI. The DNA for the CDR3 is TGTGCCAGCAGTTACTCTACTAGCGGGGGTTACGAGCAGTACTTC. Amino acids: CASSYSTSGGYEQYF.

The rearrangement joins TRBV29-1 to TRBJ2-5; 11 nucleotides match TRBD2. The junction had 4 bases not matched to a gene; V was cut back by 4 bases and J by 6 bases. Per the germline V gene, CDR1 is SQVTM and CDR2 is ANQGSEA. CDR3 length: 13 residues. Here the CDR3 DNA reads TGCAGCGTTGGAGCTAGCGGGGGGCAGACCCAGTACTTC. This translates into CSVGASGGQTQYF.

This clone was recorded once. The gene calls are TRBV7-3 and TRBJ2-7; TRBD2 aligns across 13 bases. Per the germline V gene, CDR1 is SGHTA and CDR2 is FQGTGA. J lost 2 bases, V lost 5 bases, and 6 bases had no gene match. The CDR3 is 16 residues long. The CDR3 DNA reads as TGTGCCAGCAGCGGACCGGGACTAGCGGGGCCCTACGAGCAGTACTTC. It encodes CASSGPGLAGPYEQYF.

The chain carries TRBV15 and TRBJ2-3; D not certain. From germline, CDR1 is LNHNV and CDR2 YYDKDF (reference sequence). V lost 9 bases, J lost 3 bases, and 7 bases lay in between. This CDR3 has 11 amino acids. The CDR3 here is CATQNTDTQYF. CDR3 bases: TGTGCCACTCAAAATACAGATACGCAGTATTTT.

This clone was found once. The chain links TRBV12-3 or TRBV12-4 to TRBJ1-6; 7 nucleotides align to TRBD1. The CDR3 has 11 amino acids. The V and J ends lost 8 bases and 17 bases, in that order; junction bases with no gene match: 9. As DNA, the CDR3 is TGTGCCAGCGGTACCGGGACAGCAGTCCACTTT. It codes for CASGTGTAVHF.

V usage is TRBV12-5 and J usage is TRBJ1-2; the D is unclear. The germline V and J ends were trimmed by 1 base and 8 bases, with 14 bases remaining between them. CDR1 is LGHNT and CDR2 is FRNRAP in the germline V gene. The CDR3 contains 14 residues. This CDR3 is CASGLGPRGGGYTF. CDR3 DNA sequence: TGTGCTAGTGGTTTGGGACCCCGAGGCGGAGGCTACACCTTC.

V usage is TRBV9 and J usage is TRBJ2-5, with 11 bases fitting TRBD1. With 4 bases clipped from V and 0 bases from J, the junction kept 11 bases outside the gene matches. Germline V gives CDR1 SGDLS, CDR2 YYNGEE. CDR3 length equals 18 residues. CDR3 sequence reads: CASSPHTGTGGYQETQYF. CDR3 bases: TGTGCCAGCAGCCCTCATACCGGGACAGGGGGATACCAAGAGACCCAGTACTTC.

This clone showed up just once. The chain combines TRBV28 with TRBJ2-1, with 14 bases matching TRBD2. With V trimmed by 5 bases and J by 9 bases, 15 bases remained unmatched. This CDR3 is 18 amino acids long. Germline V gene lookup returns CDR1 MDHEN and CDR2 SYDVKM. The CDR3 DNA is TGTGCCAGCAGTCTCGGTGGGACTAGCGGGAGATGGGTGATTGAGCAGTTCTTC. Protein: CASSLGGTSGRWVIEQFF.

The chain combines TRBV5-1 with TRBJ2-7, with TRBD1 identical over 10 bases. With V trimmed by 5 bases and J by 2 bases, 13 bases remained unmatched. The germline V gene encodes CDR1 SGHRS and CDR2 YFSETQ. The CDR3 sequence is 17 residues long. The DNA of the CDR3 is TGCGCCAGCAGGTCAGGTCGTAGAGGGACAGGGGCCTACGAGCAGTACTTC. This sequence encodes CASRSGRRGTGAYEQYF.

V gene TRBV13 combines with J gene TRBJ1-6; 8 nucleotides line up with TRBD1. V was pared by 3 bases and J by 9 bases, with 4 bases of the junction left unmatched. The CDR3 spans 14 residues. Germline V gene lookup returns CDR1 PRHDT and CDR2 FYEKMQ (reference sequence). CDR3 DNA: TGTGCCAGCAGCTTCGACAGGGGAAGTTCACCCCTCCACTTT. Translation gives CASSFDRGSSPLHF.

The CDR3 reads CASSPGLAGGVVSYNEQFF. The DNA of the CDR3 is TGCGCCAGCAGCCCGGGACTAGCGGGAGGGGTAGTCTCCTACAATGAGCAGTTCTTC. The chain employs TRBV5-1 and TRBJ2-1; TRBD2 aligns across 16 bases. The CDR3 extends over 19 amino acids. V gave up 4 bases and J gave up 0 bases; unmatched junction bases: 7. CDR1 SGHRS and CDR2 YFSETQ come from the germline V gene.

This chain links TRBV10-1 with TRBJ2-1; the match to TRBD2 covers 8 bases. Germline lookup yields CDR1 WNHNN and CDR2 SYGVQD (reference sequence). Trimming removed 5 bases from V and 9 bases from J; junction bases left unmatched: 15. The CDR3 sequence is 16 residues long. The CDR3 coding sequence is TGCGCCAGCAGTAGCTCATCTAGCGGGTCCTTCCTTGAGCAGTTCTTC. Translation gives CASSSSSSGSFLEQFF.

This rearrangement joins TRBV4-3 to TRBJ2-7; no definite D call. The germline gives CDR1 LGHNA, CDR2 YSLEER. CDR3 length: 14 amino acids. Trimming took off 0 bases at V and 1 base at J, with 7 bases between the two ends. CDR3 DNA: TGCGCCAGCAGCCAAGAGTTTATGTCCTACGAGCAGTACTTC. As protein: CASSQEFMSYEQYF.

V is TRBV6-5 and J is TRBJ1-1; 9 bases align to TRBD1. V shed 7 bases and J 5 bases; nucleotides not matched to a gene: 8. Per the germline V gene, CDR1 is MNHEY and CDR2 is SVGAGI. This CDR3 comprises 14 residues. CDR3 bases: TGTGCCAGCAACACGGGACAGGGTCATACTGAAGCTTTCTTT. It specifies CASNTGQGHTEAFF.

The rearrangement uses TRBV5-4 and TRBJ1-6; possible D gene TRBD1, 5 bases. The CDR3 is 14 amino acids. Trimming left V 0 bases short and J 9 bases short, with 10 bases between. Germline V lookup: CDR1 SGHNT, CDR2 YYREEE (reference sequence). In nucleotides, the CDR3 is TGTGCCAGCAGCTTGGGGCAGGGAGGTTCACCCCTCCACTTT. Its protein is CASSLGQGGSPLHF. Supplemented by reference TRBV5-4 and TRBJ1-6, the full variable domain reads ETGVTQSPTHLIKTRGQQVTLRCSSQSGHNTVSWYQQALGQGPQFIFQYYREEENGRGNFPPRFSGLQFPNYSSELNVNALELDDSALYLCASSLGQGGSPLHFGNGTRLTVT.

The chain couples TRBV28 to TRBJ2-7; D ambiguous. This CDR3 is 13 amino acids long. The germline gives CDR1 MDHEN, CDR2 SYDVKM. Trimming took 8 bases from V and 2 from J, leaving 13 bases between them. The CDR3 DNA reads as TGTGCCAGCCGTCGGCAGGTGGCCTACGAGCAGTACTTC. It codes for CASRRQVAYEQYF.

The chain uses TRBV5-1 and TRBJ2-7; 8 bases line up with TRBD2. CDR3 size: 15 residues. With 4 bases clipped from V and 5 bases from J, the junction kept 11 bases outside the gene matches. Germline CDR1 is SGHRS and CDR2 is YFSETQ. This CDR3 reads CASSLSTGSGDEQYF. The CDR3 nucleotides are TGCGCCAGCAGCCTTTCGACTGGTAGCGGGGACGAGCAGTACTTC.

This clone was counted between two and nine times. The CDR3 nucleotides are TGTGCCTGGATAGGAGGAGGTGTACGAGGCACTGAAGCTTTCTTT. Translation gives CAWIGGGVRGTEAFF. The chain joins TRBV30 to TRBJ1-1; D unclear. Germline values: CDR1 GTSNPN, CDR2 SVGIG (reference sequence). The CDR3 contains 15 residues. The germline V and J ends were trimmed by 4 bases and 4 bases, with 19 bases remaining between them.

The CDR3 loop reads CASSHSTQGNTEAFF. The CDR3, as DNA: TGTGCCAGCAGCCATAGCACACAGGGGAACACTGAAGCTTTCTTT. This chain uses TRBV3-1 (or the pseudogene TRBV3-2) with TRBJ1-1; D is perhaps TRBD1 (6 bases). V gave up 3 bases and J gave up 1 base, with 12 bases separating them. This CDR3 comprises 15 residues. Germline V lookup: CDR1 LGHDT, CDR2 YNNKEL (reference sequence).

This chain's CDR3 is CASSTRVLTYEQYF. Here the CDR3 DNA reads TGTGCCAGCAGTACCCGGGTTCTCACCTACGAGCAGTACTTC. The gene calls are TRBV6-5 and TRBJ2-7; D not certain. Germline CDR1 reads MNHEY; CDR2 reads SVGAGI. The CDR3 loop spans 14 amino acids. The V end was cut by 5 bases, the J end by 2 bases, with 13 bases between.

This chain links TRBV5-1 with TRBJ2-2; D gene uncertain. Germline V lookup: CDR1 SGHRS, CDR2 YFSETQ. V was clipped by 4 bases and J by 2 bases, with 15 bases between them. The CDR3 extends over 16 amino acids. CDR3 coding DNA: TGCGCCAGCAGCCCAACGTTGTCAGATAACACCGGGGAGCTGTTTTTT. Translated: CASSPTLSDNTGELFF.

This clone was counted between two and nine times. V and J are TRBV28 and TRBJ2-2; D may be TRBD1 (5 bases). V lost 10 bases and J lost 0, with 15 bases in between. Germline values: CDR1 MDHEN, CDR2 SYDVKM. The CDR3 runs to 15 residues. In nucleotides, the CDR3 is TGTGCCATCCAGAAGACAGCCTCGAACACCGGGGAGCTGTTTTTT. Its protein product is CAIQKTASNTGELFF. The full variable domain, its missing parts supplied by reference TRBV28 and TRBJ2-2, is DVKVTQSSRYLVKRTGEKVFLECVQDMDHENMFWYRQDPGLGLRLIYFSYDVKMKEKGDIPEGYSVSREKKERFSLILESASTNQTSMYLCAIQKTASNTGELFFGEGSRLTVL.

This chain connects TRBV9 to TRBJ2-3, with D possibly TRBD1 on 5 matching bases. Trimming removed 1 base at V and 4 bases at J, with 13 bases between. The CDR3 has 15 amino acids. Germline assignment: CDR1 SGDLS and CDR2 YYNGEE. For the CDR3, the DNA is TGTGCCAGCAGCGTATATAATAGGGGTTCAGATACGCAGTATTTT. It yields the protein CASSVYNRGSDTQYF. The full variable domain, rest sourced from reference TRBV9 and TRBJ2-3, is DSGVTQTPKHLITATGQRVTLRCSPRSGDLSVYWYQQSLDQGLQFLIQYYNGEERAKGNILERFSAQQFPDLHSELNLSSLELGDSALYFCASSVYNRGSDTQYFGPGTRLTVL.

The V call is TRBV10-1, the J call TRBJ2-3; the match to TRBD2 covers 8 bases. The CDR3 covers 20 residues. The junction had 21 bases not matched to a gene; V was cut back by 7 bases and J by 0 bases. CDR1 is WNHNN and CDR2 is SYGVQD in the germline V gene (reference sequence). The CDR3 reads CASNNQTPQREFRSTDTQYF. CDR3 in DNA: TGCGCCAGCAACAACCAAACCCCCCAGCGGGAGTTTAGGAGCACAGATACGCAGTATTTT.

This clone appeared a few times. This chain connects TRBV5-6 to TRBJ2-3, with D possibly being TRBD2 (5 bases). The CDR3 sequence is 16 residues long. The germline V and J ends were trimmed by 3 bases and 1 base, with 15 bases remaining between them. In germline, CDR1 is SGHDT, CDR2 YYEEEE. CDR3 residues: CASSSLRATGTDTQYF. For the CDR3, the DNA is TGTGCCAGCAGCTCCCTGAGGGCCACTGGCACAGATACGCAGTATTTT.

The chain recombines TRBV19 with TRBJ1-5, with 7 bases matching TRBD1. Germline-derived CDR1 and CDR2 are LNHDA and SQIVND (reference sequence). This CDR3 contains 14 residues. Trimming removed 7 bases from V and 0 bases from J; junction bases left unmatched: 3. CDR3: CASMGQTSNQPQHF. The CDR3, as DNA: TGTGCCAGTATGGGACAGACTAGCAATCAGCCCCAGCATTTT.

The CDR3 spells CASSQTPGTWQYF. The CDR3 nucleotides are TGTGCCAGCAGCCAAACACCCGGGACTTGGCAGTACTTC. This chain links TRBV5-5 with TRBJ2-7; perhaps TRBD2 as D (6 bases). Germline V gene data show CDR1 as SGHKS and CDR2 as YYEKEE (reference sequence). The V end lost 4 bases, the J end lost 9 bases, and 17 bases lay between the germline ends. The CDR3 spans 13 residues.

This clone was observed a handful of times. The chain recombines TRBV18 with TRBJ1-1; no clear D. The V gene lost 3 bases and the J gene lost 1 base, with 9 bases spanning the gap. The CDR3 is made up of 14 amino acids. CDR1 and CDR2 from the germline V gene are KGHSH and LQKENI. The CDR3 loop reads CASSPDGRNTEAFF. CDR3 nucleotides: TGTGCCAGCTCACCCGACGGGAGGAACACTGAAGCTTTCTTT.

The genes are TRBV27 and TRBJ1-1; 9 positions agree with TRBD1. The CDR3 contains 17 residues. Germline V gene data show CDR1 as MNHEY and CDR2 as SMNVEV (reference sequence). Trimming at V came to 7 bases and at J to 5 bases, leaving 17 bases not matched to a gene. This CDR3 is CASTPAGTGRGKTEAFF. The CDR3 bases are TGTGCCAGCACCCCAGCCGGGACAGGGAGAGGGAAGACTGAAGCTTTCTTT.

This sequence joins TRBV23-1 and TRBJ2-3; 10 nucleotides line up with TRBD2. TRBV23-1 falls under the ORF class, with uncertain function. The CDR3 totals 17 residues. V was clipped by 0 bases and J by 1 base; unmatched bases: 4. The CDR3 DNA follows: TGCGCCAGCAGTCAATCACCCCTAGCGGGGGGCACAGATACGCAGTATTTT. It yields the protein CASSQSPLAGGTDTQYF.

The chain carries TRBV28 and TRBJ2-3; TRBD2 is a possible D gene (6 bases). The CDR3 extends over 19 amino acids. Trimming removed 2 bases from V and 4 bases from J, with 25 bases in between. Germline V gene sequence: CDR1 MDHEN, CDR2 SYDVKM. CDR3 residues: CASSLKPIPEAEGPDTQYF. CDR3 sequence (DNA): TGTGCCAGCAGTTTAAAGCCCATCCCAGAAGCGGAGGGACCAGATACGCAGTATTTT.